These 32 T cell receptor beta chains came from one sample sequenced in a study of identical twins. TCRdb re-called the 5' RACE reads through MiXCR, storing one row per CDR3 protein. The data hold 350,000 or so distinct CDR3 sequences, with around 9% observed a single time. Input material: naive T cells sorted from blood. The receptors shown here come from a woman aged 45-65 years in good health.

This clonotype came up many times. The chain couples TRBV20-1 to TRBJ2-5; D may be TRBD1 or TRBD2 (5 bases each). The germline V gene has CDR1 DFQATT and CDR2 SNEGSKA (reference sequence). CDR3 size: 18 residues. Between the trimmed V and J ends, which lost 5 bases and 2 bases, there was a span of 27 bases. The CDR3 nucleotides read TGCAGTGCTCTCCCCCTCTTACGGGGCCCCCCCGGTCAAGAGACCCAGTACTTC. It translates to CSALPLLRGPPGQETQYF.

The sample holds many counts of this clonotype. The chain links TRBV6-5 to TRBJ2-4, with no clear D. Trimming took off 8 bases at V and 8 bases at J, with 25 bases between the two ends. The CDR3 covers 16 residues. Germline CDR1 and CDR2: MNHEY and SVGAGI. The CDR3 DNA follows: TGTGCCAGCCCTCAGTGTGGTGAGCTAGGTGTTTACATTCAGTACTTC. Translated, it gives CASPQCGELGVYIQYF.

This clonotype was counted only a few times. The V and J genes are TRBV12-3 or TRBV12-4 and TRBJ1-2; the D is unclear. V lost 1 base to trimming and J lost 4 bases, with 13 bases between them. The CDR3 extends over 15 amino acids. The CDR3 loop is CASSLVGKAIYGYTF. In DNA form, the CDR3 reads TGTGCCAGCAGTTTAGTAGGCAAGGCCATCTATGGCTACACCTTC.

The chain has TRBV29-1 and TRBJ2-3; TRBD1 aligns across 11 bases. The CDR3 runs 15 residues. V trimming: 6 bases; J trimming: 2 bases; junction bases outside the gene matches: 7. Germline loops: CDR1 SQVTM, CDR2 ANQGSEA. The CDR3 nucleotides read TGCAGCGTGGGGACAGGGGGGGGTCCCACAGATACGCAGTATTTT. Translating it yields CSVGTGGGPTDTQYF.

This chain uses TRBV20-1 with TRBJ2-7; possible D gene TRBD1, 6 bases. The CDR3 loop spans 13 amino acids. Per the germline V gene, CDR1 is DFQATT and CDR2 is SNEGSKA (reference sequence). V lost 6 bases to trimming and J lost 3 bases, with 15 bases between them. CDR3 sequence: CSATPATGYEQYV. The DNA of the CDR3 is TGCAGTGCCACCCCCGCGACAGGCTACGAGCAGTACGTC.

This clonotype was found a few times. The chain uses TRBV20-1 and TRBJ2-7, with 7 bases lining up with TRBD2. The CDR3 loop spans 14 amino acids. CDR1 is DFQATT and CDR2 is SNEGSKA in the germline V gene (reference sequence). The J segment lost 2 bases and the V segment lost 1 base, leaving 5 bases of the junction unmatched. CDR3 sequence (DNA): TGCAGTGCTAGAGTAGGGACTACTACCTACGAGCAGTACGTC. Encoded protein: CSARVGTTTYEQYV.

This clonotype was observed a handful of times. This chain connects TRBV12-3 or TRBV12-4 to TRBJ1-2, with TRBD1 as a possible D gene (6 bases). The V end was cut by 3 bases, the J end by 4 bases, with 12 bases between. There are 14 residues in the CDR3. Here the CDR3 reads CASSLNREFYGYTF. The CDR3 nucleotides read TGTGCCAGCAGTTTGAACAGGGAATTCTATGGCTACACCTTC.

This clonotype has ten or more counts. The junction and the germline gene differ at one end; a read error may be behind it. This CDR3 is CASSLYNEQFF. The DNA of the CDR3 is TGTGCCAGCAGTCTTTACAATGAGCAGTTCTTC. The rearrangement joins TRBV5-1 to TRBJ2-1; D remains unclear. The CDR3 is 11 amino acids. The germline gives CDR1 SGHRS, CDR2 YFSETQ.

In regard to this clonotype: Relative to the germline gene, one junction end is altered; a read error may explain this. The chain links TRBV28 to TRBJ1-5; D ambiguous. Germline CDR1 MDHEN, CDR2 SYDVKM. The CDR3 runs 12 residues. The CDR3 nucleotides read TGTGCCAGCAGTTTCGGAAATCAGCCCCACCATTTT. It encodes CASSFGNQPHHF. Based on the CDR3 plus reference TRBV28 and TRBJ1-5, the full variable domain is DVKVTQSSRYLVKRTGEKVFLECVQDMDHENMFWYRQDPGLGLRLIYFSYDVKMKEKGDIPEGYSVSREKKERFSLILESASTNQTSMYLCASSFGNQPHHFGDGTRLSIL.

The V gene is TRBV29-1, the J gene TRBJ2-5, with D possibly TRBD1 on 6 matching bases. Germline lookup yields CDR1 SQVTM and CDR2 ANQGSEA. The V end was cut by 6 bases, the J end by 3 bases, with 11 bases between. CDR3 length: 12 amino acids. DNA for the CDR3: TGCAGCGTACAATGGACAGAAGAGACCCAGTACTTC. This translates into CSVQWTEETQYF. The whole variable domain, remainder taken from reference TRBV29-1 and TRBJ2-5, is SAVISQKPSRDICQRGTSLTIQCQVDSQVTMMFWYRQQPGQSLTLIATANQGSEATYESGFVIDKFPISRPNLTFSTLTVSNMSPEDSSIYLCSVQWTEETQYFGPGTRLLVL.

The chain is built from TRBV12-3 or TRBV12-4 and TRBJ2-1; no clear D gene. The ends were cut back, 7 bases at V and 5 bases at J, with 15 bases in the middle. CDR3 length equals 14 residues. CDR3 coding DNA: TGTGCCAGCATGGTTTCGGGCCTGGACAATGAGCAGTTCTTC. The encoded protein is CASMVSGLDNEQFF.

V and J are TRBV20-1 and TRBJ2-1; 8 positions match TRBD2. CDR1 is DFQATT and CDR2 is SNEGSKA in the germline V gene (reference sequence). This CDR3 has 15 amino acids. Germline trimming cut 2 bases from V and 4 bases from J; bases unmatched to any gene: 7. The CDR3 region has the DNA TGCAGTGCTAGACCCCCGGGAGGGCCATACAATGAGCAGTTCTTC. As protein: CSARPPGGPYNEQFF.

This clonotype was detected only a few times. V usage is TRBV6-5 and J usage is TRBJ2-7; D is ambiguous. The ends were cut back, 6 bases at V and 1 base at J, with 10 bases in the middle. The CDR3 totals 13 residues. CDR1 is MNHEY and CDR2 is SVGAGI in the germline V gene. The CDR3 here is CASSPLGSYEQYV. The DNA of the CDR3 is TGTGCCAGCAGCCCGCTAGGATCCTACGAGCAGTACGTC.

CDR3 region: CAITSGSTQFF. CDR3 bases: TGTGCCATCACAAGCGGGAGTACCCAGTTCTTC. The chain links TRBV10-3 to TRBJ2-1; 8 nucleotides line up with TRBD2. The CDR3 contains 11 residues. Germline CDR1 reads ENHRY; CDR2 reads SYGVKD. J gave up 13 bases and V 7 bases, and 6 bases lay outside the gene matches.

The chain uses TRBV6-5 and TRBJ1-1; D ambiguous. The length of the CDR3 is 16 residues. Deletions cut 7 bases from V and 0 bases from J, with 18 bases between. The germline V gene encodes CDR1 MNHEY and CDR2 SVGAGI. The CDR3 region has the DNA TGTGCCAGCACCAAAGGGTCCCCTTCCATGAACACTGAAGCTTTCTTT. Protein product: CASTKGSPSMNTEAFF.

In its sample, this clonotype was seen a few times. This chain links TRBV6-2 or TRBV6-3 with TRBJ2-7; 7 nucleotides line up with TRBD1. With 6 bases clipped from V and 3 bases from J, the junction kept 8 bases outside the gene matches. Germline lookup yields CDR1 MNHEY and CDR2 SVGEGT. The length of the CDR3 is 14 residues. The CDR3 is CASSSPGQNYEQYV. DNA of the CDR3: TGTGCCAGCAGCTCGCCGGGACAGAACTACGAGCAGTACGTC.

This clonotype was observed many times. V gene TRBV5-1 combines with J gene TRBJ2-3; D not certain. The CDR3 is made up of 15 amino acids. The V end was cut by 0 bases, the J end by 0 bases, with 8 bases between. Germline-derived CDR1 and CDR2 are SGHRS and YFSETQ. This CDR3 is CASSLVRGSTDTQYF. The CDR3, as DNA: TGCGCCAGCAGCTTGGTCCGCGGAAGCACAGATACGCAGTATTTT.

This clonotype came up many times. CDR3 loop: CASSPGLAGGANEQFF. For the CDR3, the DNA is TGCGCCAGCAGCCCCGGACTAGCGGGAGGGGCAAATGAGCAGTTCTTC. The rearrangement uses TRBV5-1 and TRBJ2-1; 15 bases map to TRBD2. CDR3 length: 16 amino acids. Germline CDR1 SGHRS, CDR2 YFSETQ. The ends lost 4 bases at V and 7 bases at J; junction bases unmatched: 6. The full variable domain, with the rest looked up from reference TRBV5-1 and TRBJ2-1, is KAGVTQTPRYLIKTRGQQVTLSCSPISGHRSVSWYQQTPGQGLQFLFEYFSETQRNKGNFPGRFSGRQFSNSRSEMNVSTLELGDSALYLCASSPGLAGGANEQFFGPGTRLTVL.

The CDR3 loop is CASSPGDTGSYNEQFF. Written as DNA, the CDR3 is TGTGCCAGCAGCCCAGGGGATACAGGGTCCTACAATGAGCAGTTCTTC. V usage is TRBV12-3 or TRBV12-4 and J usage is TRBJ2-1; D is perhaps TRBD1 (6 bases). The CDR3 sequence is 16 residues long. V lost 6 bases and J 1 base, leaving 16 bases between the germline ends.

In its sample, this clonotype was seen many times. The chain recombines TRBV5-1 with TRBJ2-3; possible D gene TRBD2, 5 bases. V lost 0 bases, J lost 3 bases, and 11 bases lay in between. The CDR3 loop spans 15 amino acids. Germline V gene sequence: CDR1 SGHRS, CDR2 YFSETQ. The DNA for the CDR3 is TGCGCCAGCAGCTTGGTGTCTAGCATTACAGATACGCAGTATTTT. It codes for CASSLVSSITDTQYF.

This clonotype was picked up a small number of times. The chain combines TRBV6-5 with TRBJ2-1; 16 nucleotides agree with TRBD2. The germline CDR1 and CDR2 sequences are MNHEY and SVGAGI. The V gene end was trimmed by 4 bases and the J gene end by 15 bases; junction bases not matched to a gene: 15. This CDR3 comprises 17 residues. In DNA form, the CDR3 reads TGTGCCAGCAGTTCTCCGGGACTAGCGGGAGGGCCAGAATGGCGGTTCTTC. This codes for CASSSPGLAGGPEWRFF.

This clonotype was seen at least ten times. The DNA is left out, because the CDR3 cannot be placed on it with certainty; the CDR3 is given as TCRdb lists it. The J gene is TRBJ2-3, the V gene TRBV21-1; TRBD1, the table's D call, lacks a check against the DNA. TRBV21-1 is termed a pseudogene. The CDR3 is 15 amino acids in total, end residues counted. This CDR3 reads CASSKWGQGADTQYF.

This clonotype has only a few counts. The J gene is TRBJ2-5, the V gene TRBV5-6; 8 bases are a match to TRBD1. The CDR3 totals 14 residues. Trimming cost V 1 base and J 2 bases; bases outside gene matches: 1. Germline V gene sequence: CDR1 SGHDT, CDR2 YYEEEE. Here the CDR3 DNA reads TGTGCCAGCAGCTTGAACAGGGGGCAAGAGACCCAGTACTTC. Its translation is CASSLNRGQETQYF.

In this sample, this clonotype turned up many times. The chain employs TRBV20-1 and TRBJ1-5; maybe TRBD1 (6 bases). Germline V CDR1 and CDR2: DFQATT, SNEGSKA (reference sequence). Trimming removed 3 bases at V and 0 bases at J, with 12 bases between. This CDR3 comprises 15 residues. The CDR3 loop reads CSASQGSVSNQPQHF. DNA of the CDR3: TGCAGTGCTAGCCAGGGGAGTGTTAGCAATCAGCCCCAGCATTTT.

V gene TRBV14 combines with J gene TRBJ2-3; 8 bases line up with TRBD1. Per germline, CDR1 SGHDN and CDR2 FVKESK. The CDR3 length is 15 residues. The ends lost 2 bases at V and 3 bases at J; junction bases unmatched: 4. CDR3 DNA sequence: TGTGCCAGCAGCCAAAGGACAGGGCTAACAGATACGCAGTATTTT. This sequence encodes CASSQRTGLTDTQYF.

CDR3 nucleotide sequence: TGTGCCAGTGGGAGGGAGGGCCTCGATGAGCAGTTCTTC. Translation: CASGREGLDEQFF. The rearrangement links TRBV6-1 to TRBJ2-1; 7 bases map to TRBD2. Germline V gives CDR1 MNHNS, CDR2 SASEGT. CDR3 length equals 13 residues. With 9 bases clipped from V and 8 bases from J, the junction kept 10 bases outside the gene matches.

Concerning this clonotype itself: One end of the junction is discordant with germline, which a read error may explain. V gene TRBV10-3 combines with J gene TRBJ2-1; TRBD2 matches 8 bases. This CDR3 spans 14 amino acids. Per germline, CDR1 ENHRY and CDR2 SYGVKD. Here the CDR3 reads CAINERESYNEQFF. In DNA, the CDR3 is TGTGCCATCAATGAGCGGGAGTCCTACAATGAGCAGTTCTTC.

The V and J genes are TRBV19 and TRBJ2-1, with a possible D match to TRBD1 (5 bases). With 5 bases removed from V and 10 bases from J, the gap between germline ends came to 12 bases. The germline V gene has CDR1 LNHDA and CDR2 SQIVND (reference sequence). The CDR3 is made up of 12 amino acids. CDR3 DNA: TGTGCCAGTAGTCTCATGACAGCAGAGCAGTTCTTC. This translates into CASSLMTAEQFF.

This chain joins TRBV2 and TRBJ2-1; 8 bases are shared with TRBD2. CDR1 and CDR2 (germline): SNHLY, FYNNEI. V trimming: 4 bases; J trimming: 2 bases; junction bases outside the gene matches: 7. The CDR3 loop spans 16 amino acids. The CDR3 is CASSVPGLVPYNEQFF. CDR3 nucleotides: TGTGCCAGCAGTGTGCCGGGACTAGTCCCCTACAATGAGCAGTTCTTC.

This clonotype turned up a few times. The CDR3 region is CASLGDEETQYF. The CDR3 coding sequence is TGTGCCAGCCTAGGGGATGAGGAGACCCAGTACTTC. This chain links TRBV10-3 with TRBJ2-5; D is possibly TRBD1 (5 bases). V lost 10 bases, J lost 5 bases, and 14 bases lay in between. In germline, CDR1 is ENHRY, CDR2 SYGVKD. The CDR3 runs 12 residues.

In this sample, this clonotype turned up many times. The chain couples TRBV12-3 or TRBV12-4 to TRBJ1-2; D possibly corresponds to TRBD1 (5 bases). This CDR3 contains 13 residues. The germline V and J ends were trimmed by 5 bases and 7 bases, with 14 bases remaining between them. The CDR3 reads CASSPRGGLGYTF. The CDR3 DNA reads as TGTGCCAGCAGTCCCCGGGGGGGTCTTGGCTACACCTTC.

CDR3 coding DNA: TGTGCCAGCAGGGACAGGGTGGACGAGCAGTACTTC. Translated: CASRDRVDEQYF. The V call is TRBV11-3, the J call TRBJ2-7; the match to TRBD1 covers 8 bases. This CDR3 comprises 12 residues. The germline CDR1 and CDR2 sequences are SGHNT and YENEEA. The junction had 3 bases not matched to a gene; V was cut back by 6 bases and J by 5 bases.